The present entry profiles one T cell receptor beta chain with its context. The data are from a study of blood T cell repertoires in COVID-19. The germline CDR1 and CDR2 sequences are MDHEN and SYDVKM. This CDR3 region has 16 residues. After removal of 6 bases from V and 2 bases from J, the junction contained 12 bases not matched to a gene. Methods used by the authors: From reference gene primer amplification, estimates of nucleated cell counts were derived. The assay was immunoSEQ multiplex PCR, and TCRdb's table has in-frame clones only and misses some. V and J calls and clone size are as listed in that table; D and trimming were resolved from the DNA. The data contain about 170,000 clones, more than 85% of them singletons.

Sequenced material: PBMCs or T cells enriched from blood (not recorded which). The origin of this receptor is a woman in her forties or fifties who had recovered from COVID-19. The rearrangement uses TRBV28 and TRBJ1-2; 7 positions agree with TRBD1. The CDR3 loop is CASSPPQGVVNYGYTF. The CDR3, as DNA: TGTGCCAGCAGCCCCCCCCAGGGGGTGGTGAACTATGGCTACACCTTC.